This T cell receptor beta chain stems from a study of blood T cell repertoires in COVID-19. The repertoire was sequenced with immunoSEQ multiplex PCR; TCRdb's copy has only in-frame clones and lacks some. The sample carries roughly 35,000 clones, approximately 88% recorded once. The V and J ends lost 4 bases and 0 bases, in that order; junction bases with no gene match: 3. Germline V gene sequence: CDR1 MGHRA, CDR2 YSYEKL. The CDR3 sequence is 15 residues long. This rearrangement joins TRBV4-1 to TRBJ2-3; TRBD1 matches at 8 bases. The sequence was obtained from a man in his fifties or sixties with active COVID-19. The specimen sequenced was peripheral blood. In DNA form, the CDR3 reads TGCGCCAGCAGCCCCGGGGACAGGAGCACAGATACGCAGTATTTT. Amino acids: CASSPGDRSTDTQYF.